This TCR beta chain was sequenced in a study of T cell changes during pregnancy in multiple sclerosis. Assay: immunoSEQ multiplex PCR; the TCRdb copy retains only in-frame clones and omits some. This sample yields some 69,000 clones, of which approximately 92% are seen a single time; approximately 2.1% belongs to the top ten. CDR3 length: 13 amino acids. The V end was cut by 8 bases, the J end by 0 bases, with 10 bases between. Germline CDR1 is MNHEY and CDR2 is SVGAGI. J is TRBJ1-1 and V is TRBV6-5; D uncertain. This clonotype was obtained from a female donor in good health, enrolled as a control in a pregnancy study. The starting material was peripheral blood, obtained in the second trimester of pregnancy. DNA of the CDR3: TGTGCCAGCGCAGCAGGAATGAACACTGAAGCTTTCTTT. Translation gives CASAAGMNTEAFF.